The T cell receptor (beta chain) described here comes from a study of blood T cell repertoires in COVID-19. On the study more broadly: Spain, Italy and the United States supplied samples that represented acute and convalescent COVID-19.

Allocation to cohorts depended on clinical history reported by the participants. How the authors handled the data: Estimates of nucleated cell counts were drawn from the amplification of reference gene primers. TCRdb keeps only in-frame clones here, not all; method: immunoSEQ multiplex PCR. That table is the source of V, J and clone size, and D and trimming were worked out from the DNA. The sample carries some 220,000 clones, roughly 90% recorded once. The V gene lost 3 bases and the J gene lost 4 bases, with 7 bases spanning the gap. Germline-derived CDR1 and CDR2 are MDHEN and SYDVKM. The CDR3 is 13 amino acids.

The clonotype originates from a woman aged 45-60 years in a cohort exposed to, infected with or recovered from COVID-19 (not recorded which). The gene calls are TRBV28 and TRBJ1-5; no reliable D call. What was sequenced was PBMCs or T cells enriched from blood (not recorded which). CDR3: CASSFSSNQPQHF. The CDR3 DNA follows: TGTGCCAGCAGTTTCTCCTCTAATCAGCCCCAGCATTTT.